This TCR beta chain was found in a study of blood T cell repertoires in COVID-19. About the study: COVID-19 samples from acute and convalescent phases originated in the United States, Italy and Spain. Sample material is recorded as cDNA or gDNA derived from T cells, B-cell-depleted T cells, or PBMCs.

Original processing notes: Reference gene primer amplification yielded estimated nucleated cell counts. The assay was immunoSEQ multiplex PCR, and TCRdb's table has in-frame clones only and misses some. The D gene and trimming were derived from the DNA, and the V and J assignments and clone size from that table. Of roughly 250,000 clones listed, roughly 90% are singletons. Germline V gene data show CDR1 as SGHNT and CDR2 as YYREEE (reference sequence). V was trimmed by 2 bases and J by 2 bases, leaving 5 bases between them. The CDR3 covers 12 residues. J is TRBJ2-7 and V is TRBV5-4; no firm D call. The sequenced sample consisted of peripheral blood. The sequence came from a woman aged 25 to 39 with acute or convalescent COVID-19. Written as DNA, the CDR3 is TGTGCCAGCAGCTTACTGACCTACGAGCAGTACTTC. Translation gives CASSLLTYEQYF.